This record looks at one TCR beta chain sequence and its context. Its antigen is not identified. TCRdb's table, derived via immunoSEQ multiplex PCR, lists solely in-frame clones and lacks some. Seen here are about 180,000 clones, roughly 89% observed once, and the top ten hold 5.9%. V was trimmed by 11 bases and J by 0 bases, leaving 17 bases between them. The germline gives CDR1 SNHLY, CDR2 FYNNEI. The CDR3 has 15 residues. This sample was included in a study of Ad26.COV2.S vaccination and SARS-CoV-2 variants. Study conclusions and caveats: CD8+ and CD4+ T cells specific for spike reportedly responded with substantial breadth after vaccination. Vaccinees displayed broader spike-specific TCR repertoires than placebo recipients. Vaccine recipients and placebo recipients showed similar non-spike TCR breadth.

The sample in question was peripheral blood, obtained after recovery from COVID-19. This sequence originates from a human donor who had recovered from COVID-19. The chain links TRBV2 to TRBJ1-5; TRBD1 is a possible D gene (5 bases). The CDR3 spells CASLRRGNSNQPQHF. As DNA, the CDR3 is TGTGCCTCGCTCAGAAGGGGTAATAGCAATCAGCCCCAGCATTTT.